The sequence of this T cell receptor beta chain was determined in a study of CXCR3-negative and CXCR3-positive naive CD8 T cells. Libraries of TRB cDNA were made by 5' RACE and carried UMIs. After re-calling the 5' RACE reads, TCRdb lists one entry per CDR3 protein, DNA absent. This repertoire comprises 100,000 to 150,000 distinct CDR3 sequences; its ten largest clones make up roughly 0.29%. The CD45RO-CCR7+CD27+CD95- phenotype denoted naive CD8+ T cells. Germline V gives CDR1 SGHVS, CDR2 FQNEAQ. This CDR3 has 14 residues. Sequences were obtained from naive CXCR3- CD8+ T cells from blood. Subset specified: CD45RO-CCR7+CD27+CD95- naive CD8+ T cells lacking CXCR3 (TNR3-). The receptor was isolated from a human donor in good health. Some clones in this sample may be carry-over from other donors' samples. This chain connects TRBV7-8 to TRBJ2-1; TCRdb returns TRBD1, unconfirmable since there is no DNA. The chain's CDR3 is CVSSWTRTGRGQFF.